What follows describes a single TCR beta chain. This specimen includes other DNA sequences encoding the same CDR3. The CDR3 contains 15 residues. Germline loops: CDR1 SGHAT, CDR2 FQDESV (reference sequence). Trimming pared 5 bases from V and 4 bases from J, leaving 15 bases between. Method: immunoSEQ multiplex PCR; TCRdb's copy keeps in-frame clones and lacks some. The table lists 95,000 to 120,000 clones, approximately 85% of them singletons. This sample was taken from a study of cytomegalovirus exposure and HLA in healthy donors. Sequenced: PBMCs. The V call is TRBV11-1, the J call TRBJ2-1; a weak D match, TRBD2 (7 bases). This receptor was identified in a woman in her late teens or twenties in good health and CMV-seronegative. The CDR3 DNA reads as TGTGCCAGCAGCCCAACCGGGGGGCCTTACAATGAGCAGTTCTTC. Its protein is CASSPTGGPYNEQFF.